One sample yielded the 24 T cell receptor beta chains listed below, sequenced in a study of T cells in Graves' hyperthyroidism and ophthalmopathy. Amplified TCR beta CDR3 regions derived from RNA transcripts. Using the HTBI primer set, a first-round RT-PCR was run on the TCR CDR3. Each CDR3 protein is one row after TCRdb ran MiXCR on the multiplex PCR reads. The repertoire holds 750,000 to 950,000 distinct CDR3 sequences, with roughly 40% as singletons. The source material was blood. The source is a man aged 18 to 30 with Graves' hyperthyroidism.

V is TRBV6-5 and J is TRBJ1-1; unclear D gene. Germline CDR1 and CDR2: MNHEY and SVGAGI. The V gene lost 8 bases and the J gene lost 2 bases, with 12 bases spanning the gap. The CDR3 loop spans 13 amino acids. The CDR3, as DNA: TGTGCCAGCGGCCCGAGGGATAACACTGAAGCTTTCTTT. This translates into CASGPRDNTEAFF.

This clonotype was observed a handful of times. V is TRBV4-1 and J is TRBJ1-4; D is undetermined. The V gene lost 2 bases and the J gene lost 10 bases, with 14 bases spanning the gap. Germline CDR1 and CDR2: MGHRA and YSYEKL. CDR3 length: 14 amino acids. CDR3 loop: CASSQTSLGGKLFF. The CDR3 DNA follows: TGCGCCAGCAGCCAAACCAGCTTAGGTGGAAAACTGTTTTTT.

As to this clonotype: One end of the junction fails to match germline, which may point to a read error. The CDR3 spells CACSPIHTDTQYF. The DNA of the CDR3 is TGTGCCTGCAGCCCCATCCACACAGATACGCAGTATTTT. The gene calls are TRBV14 and TRBJ2-3; the D is unclear. The germline V gene has CDR1 SGHDN and CDR2 FVKESK. The CDR3 runs to 13 residues.

The chain has TRBV10-3 and TRBJ2-5; TRBD1 matches at 10 bases. Germline-derived CDR1 and CDR2 are ENHRY and SYGVKD. Unmatched junction bases numbered 6, after V lost 10 bases and J lost 4 bases. The CDR3 consists of 13 residues. Here the CDR3 reads CATGTGESETQYF. The CDR3 DNA reads TGTGCCACCGGGACAGGGGAGTCAGAGACCCAGTACTTC.

As concerns this clonotype: Compared with germline, one end of the junction differs, possibly owing to a read error. This chain uses TRBV7-2 with TRBJ1-3; tentative D call: TRBD1 (6 bases). The CDR3 spans 17 residues. CDR1 is SGHTA and CDR2 is FQGNSA in the germline V gene. The CDR3 coding sequence is TGCGCCAGCAGCCAGCGCCGGGACACTGCGGGGGGAAACACCATATATTTT. Protein sequence: CASSQRRDTAGGNTIYF.

This clonotype has just one count. A read error may explain this, as a much larger clone is one base away. J is TRBJ2-7 and V is TRBV6-2 or TRBV6-3; maybe TRBD1 (5 bases). CDR3 size: 13 residues. V was clipped by 8 bases and J by 0 bases, with 11 bases between them. CDR1 is MNHEY and CDR2 is SVGEGT in the germline V gene. This CDR3 reads CASGRQSSYEQYF. The CDR3 DNA follows: TGTGCCAGCGGTCGACAGAGCTCCTACGAGCAGTACTTC.

The chain recombines TRBV6-5 with TRBJ2-7, with D perhaps matching TRBD1 or TRBD2 (5 bases each). Germline CDR1 MNHEY, CDR2 SVGAGI. Trimming removed 3 bases from V and 5 bases from J, with 11 bases in between. This CDR3 contains 13 residues. The CDR3 nucleotides read TGTGCCAGCAGTTATAGGGGACCGGACGAGCAGTACTTC. Its translation: CASSYRGPDEQYF.

The table lists this clonotype with a few counts. The V and J genes are TRBV9 and TRBJ2-7; D remains unclear. Trimming cost V 1 base and J 2 bases, with 16 bases left between them. The CDR3 is 16 amino acids. The V gene's germline CDR1 is SGDLS and CDR2 YYNGEE. The CDR3 nucleotides read TGTGCCAGCAGCGTACACCCCGGTGGCAGTACCTACGAGCAGTACTTC. Its translation: CASSVHPGGSTYEQYF.

The V and J genes are TRBV7-2 and TRBJ2-3; perhaps TRBD1 as D (6 bases). The CDR3 length is 15 residues. Germline loops: CDR1 SGHTA, CDR2 FQGNSA. Trimming shortened V by 3 bases and J by 2 bases, and 12 bases separated the two germline ends. Written as DNA, the CDR3 is TGTGCCAGCAGCTTGGTGGACAGCTACACAGATACGCAGTATTTT. Amino acids: CASSLVDSYTDTQYF. Full variable domain (rest looked up from reference TRBV7-2 and TRBJ2-3): GAGVSQSPSNKVTEKGKDVELRCDPISGHTALYWYRQSLGQGLEFLIYFQGNSAPDKSGLPSDRFSAERTGGSVSTLTIQRTQQEDSAVYLCASSLVDSYTDTQYFGPGTRLTVL.

This clonotype was picked up many times. J is TRBJ2-7 and V is TRBV12-3 or TRBV12-4, with D perhaps assigned TRBD1 or TRBD2 (5 bases each). The length of the CDR3 is 13 residues. Trimming removed 7 bases from V and 5 bases from J, with 15 bases in between. As DNA, the CDR3 is TGTGCCAGCACTCCGGGGCCTCCCCACGAGCAGTACTTC. The encoded protein is CASTPGPPHEQYF.

The chain has TRBV5-1 and TRBJ2-7, with D perhaps TRBD2 (6 bases). The germline V gene encodes CDR1 SGHRS and CDR2 YFSETQ. V lost 3 bases, J lost 3 bases, and 13 bases lay in between. The CDR3 has 14 residues. CDR3 residues: CASSSRDFIYEQYF. Written as DNA, the CDR3 is TGCGCCAGCAGCTCCCGGGACTTCATCTACGAGCAGTACTTC.

In its sample, this clonotype was seen many times. The chain employs TRBV7-9 and TRBJ2-5, with D perhaps assigned TRBD1 or TRBD2 (5 bases each). Trimming took 1 base from V and 4 from J, leaving 10 bases between them. Germline CDR1 is SEHNR and CDR2 is FQNEAQ (reference sequence). The CDR3 extends over 14 amino acids. The CDR3 region has the DNA TGTGCCAGCAGCTTAGTTGGGGGTGGAGAGACCCAGTACTTC. It encodes CASSLVGGGETQYF. Full variable domain (rest looked up from reference TRBV7-9 and TRBJ2-5): DTGVSQNPRHKITKRGQNVTFRCDPISEHNRLYWYRQTLGQGPEFLTYFQNEAQLEKSRLLSDRFSAERPKGSFSTLEIQRTEQGDSAMYLCASSLVGGGETQYFGPGTRLLVL.

This clonotype was seen a few times. This chain links TRBV14 with TRBJ1-3; a weak D match, TRBD1 (6 bases). From germline, CDR1 is SGHDN and CDR2 FVKESK. The CDR3 covers 15 residues. The V gene lost 5 bases and the J gene lost 0 bases, with 11 bases spanning the gap. This CDR3 is CASSADRVSGNTIYF. The CDR3, as DNA: TGTGCCAGCAGCGCGGACAGAGTCTCTGGAAACACCATATATTTT.

The chain couples TRBV19 to TRBJ2-6; 7 bases line up with TRBD2. Trimming took 8 bases from V and 2 from J; bases not matched to a gene: 3. The CDR3 length is 14 residues. Germline V lookup: CDR1 LNHDA, CDR2 SQIVND (reference sequence). This CDR3 is CASGAGAGANVLTF. CDR3 nucleotides: TGTGCCAGTGGGGCGGGGGCTGGGGCCAACGTCCTGACTTTC.

Comment on this clonotype: A much larger clonotype is one base distant, so this may be a read error. J is TRBJ1-1 and V is TRBV10-3, with a tentative D call TRBD1 (5 bases). This CDR3 comprises 13 residues. V dropped 6 bases and J dropped 2 bases, with 10 bases sitting between them. Germline CDR1 and CDR2: ENHRY and SYGVKD. Here the CDR3 reads CAISLRDNTEAFF. The CDR3 DNA follows: TGTGCCATCAGCCTCAGGGATAACACTGAAGCTTTCTTT.

This clonotype appeared many times. The chain recombines TRBV6-5 with TRBJ1-6, with unresolved D. Germline CDR1 is MNHEY and CDR2 is SVGAGI. V was trimmed by 0 bases and J by 4 bases, leaving 7 bases between them. The CDR3 is 15 residues long. The CDR3: CASSYSGPYNSPLHF. The DNA for the CDR3 is TGTGCCAGCAGTTACTCGGGTCCTTATAATTCACCCCTCCACTTT.

This clonotype was detected many times. The chain recombines TRBV29-1 with TRBJ1-2, with 8 bases identical to TRBD1. Germline CDR1 SQVTM, CDR2 ANQGSEA. The V and J ends lost 6 bases and 5 bases, in that order; junction bases with no gene match: 5. The CDR3 length is 12 residues. CDR3 sequence (DNA): TGCAGCGTCCCGACAGGGGAGTATGGCTACACCTTC. Encoded protein: CSVPTGEYGYTF.

V usage is TRBV7-2 and J usage is TRBJ1-1; possible D gene TRBD1, 5 bases. Germline loops: CDR1 SGHTA, CDR2 FQGNSA. V gave up 5 bases and J gave up 3 bases, with 22 bases separating them. CDR3 length: 17 residues. CDR3 loop: CASSLRREGNRDTEAFF. CDR3 DNA: TGTGCCAGCAGCCTCCGGAGAGAGGGGAACAGAGACACTGAAGCTTTCTTT.

This clonotype appeared many times. The CDR3 DNA reads TGCGCCAGCAGCGCGGGACAGGCTCTGGAATCCCTCCACTTT. This encodes CASSAGQALESLHF. The chain recombines TRBV5-1 with TRBJ1-6; TRBD1 matches 8 bases. Trimming at V came to 4 bases and at J to 14 bases, leaving 11 bases not matched to a gene. Germline CDR1 reads SGHRS; CDR2 reads YFSETQ. The CDR3 extends over 14 amino acids.

This clonotype has a count of ten or more. V gene TRBV7-6 combines with J gene TRBJ2-5; 12 bases fit TRBD1. The CDR3 covers 16 residues. The germline gives CDR1 SGHVS, CDR2 FNYEAQ. Trimming at V came to 7 bases and at J to 4 bases, leaving 10 bases not matched to a gene. The CDR3 bases are TGTGCCAGCAACTCCGGGACAGGGGGCATCGGAGAGACCCAGTACTTC. Translated, it gives CASNSGTGGIGETQYF. The whole variable domain, filled in from reference TRBV7-6 and TRBJ2-5, reads GAGVSQSPRYKVTKRGQDVALRCDPISGHVSLYWYRQALGQGPEFLTYFNYEAQQDKSGLPNDRFSAERPEGSISTLTIQRTEQRDSAMYRCASNSGTGGIGETQYFGPGTRLLVL.

A word on this clonotype: A read error is possible here, since a much larger clone lies one base away. The chain recombines TRBV7-9 with TRBJ2-5; 7 positions agree with TRBD1. There are 15 residues in the CDR3. Germline values: CDR1 SEHNR, CDR2 FQNEAQ (reference sequence). Losses at the gene ends were 3 bases for V and 2 bases for J; bases not matched to a gene: 6. The CDR3 reads CASSLNPGQQETQYF. The CDR3 DNA follows: TGTGCCAGCAGCTTGAACCCGGGACAGCAAGAGACCCAGTACTTC.

This clonotype has just a few counts. The chain carries TRBV4-1 and TRBJ1-1; D gene unclear. V was cut by 4 bases and J by 1 base, with 10 bases left in between. This CDR3 contains 14 residues. Germline V gene sequence: CDR1 MGHRA, CDR2 YSYEKL. This CDR3 reads CASSRGNSNTEAFF. For the CDR3, the DNA is TGCGCCAGCAGCCGAGGGAATTCGAACACTGAAGCTTTCTTT.

This sequence joins TRBV4-1 and TRBJ1-1, with D unclear. The germline V and J ends were trimmed by 1 base and 6 bases, with 9 bases remaining between them. This CDR3 has 13 amino acids. The germline CDR1 and CDR2 sequences are MGHRA and YSYEKL. This CDR3 reads CASSQVSTSEAFF. Here the CDR3 DNA reads TGCGCCAGCAGCCAAGTCTCCACGTCTGAAGCTTTCTTT.

V and J are TRBV12-3 or TRBV12-4 and TRBJ1-1, with D uncertain. Trimming shortened V by 6 bases and J by 3 bases, and 11 bases separated the two germline ends. The CDR3 is 13 residues long. The CDR3 is CASSLRKYTEAFF. In DNA form, the CDR3 reads TGTGCCAGCAGCCTGCGGAAATACACTGAAGCTTTCTTT.